This T cell receptor (beta chain) was captured by sequencing in a study of long-term antiretroviral therapy in people with HIV. The study, taken as a whole, reports: Repertoires in HIV (unlike those of controls) had narrower CDR3 length ranges.

The authors ran the immunoSEQ assay, v3.0, at survey level. The protocol was immunoSEQ multiplex PCR, while the TCRdb copy is restricted to in-frame clones and leaves out a portion. The data hold around 26,000 clones, with around 83% observed a single time. To note about this clone: What it recognizes is unknown.

CDR1 and CDR2 from the germline V gene are KGHSH and LQKENI. This CDR3 comprises 15 residues. V lost 3 bases, J lost 6 bases, and 15 bases lay in between. This TCR came from a man aged 35-49 years with HIV. Sequencing was performed on unsorted PBMCs, taken roughly 2.7 years after starting antiretroviral therapy. The V and J genes are TRBV18 and TRBJ1-3; no reliable D call. The DNA of the CDR3 is TGTGCCAGCTCACCGACGGATACGAGAGAAAACACCATATATTTT. Its translation: CASSPTDTRENTIYF.